This T cell receptor (beta chain) was captured in a study of cytomegalovirus exposure and HLA in healthy donors. Study results and limitations: Presence/absence analyses treated sequencing depth as roughly uniform across donors. A missense variant in DCLRE1C was later tied to TCR beta V- and J-gene trimming.

A note on this clone: The target antigen is unknown. At one of its ends the junction is not consistent with the germline gene, which may arise from a read error.

Per germline, CDR1 ENHRY and CDR2 SYGVKD. The CDR3 is 11 amino acids. The PCR employed 60 Vbeta primers together with 13 Jbeta primers. Sequencing used immunoSEQ multiplex PCR; TCRdb keeps in-frame clones, though not all of them. This table has about 62,000 clones, approximately 80% appearing once. The TCR originated in a woman in her twenties or thirties in good health and CMV-seronegative. The sample was PBMCs. The chain combines TRBV10-3 with TRBJ1-1; a weak D match, TRBD1 (6 bases). The CDR3 reads CAISGGTPLIF. The CDR3 coding sequence is TGTGCCATCAGTGGGGGGACACCGTTGATTTTT.